The T cell receptor (beta chain) under discussion was sequenced for a study of OX40 agonist ivuxolimab in advanced cancers. Exclusion of a patient followed from autoimmune disease history or systemic immunosuppression. In the case of this clone: Its antigen is still unknown.

Clones were read by immunoSEQ multiplex PCR, and TCRdb kept only the in-frame ones, dropping some. Found here are roughly 61,000 clones, 82% of them singletons; the top ten hold 0.52%. V lost 3 bases to trimming and J lost 5 bases, with 11 bases between them. CDR3 length: 14 amino acids. Looked up from germline, CDR1 is LNHDA and CDR2 is SQIVND (reference sequence). Notes on the study in general: The work left the antigen specificity of expanded peripheral T cells undetermined. There were, on average, more expanded clones in CD8+ T cells than in CD4+.

This clonotype was sampled from an adult with an advanced solid tumor such as melanoma, head and neck, liver or kidney cancer. Source: CD4+ or CD8+ T cells sorted from blood, taken in a trial of the OX40 agonist ivuxolimab. The V call is TRBV19, the J call TRBJ1-5; no reliable D call. The CDR3 coding sequence is TGTGCCAGTAGTATCGGAACCACTTATCAGCCCCAGCATTTT. Translating it yields CASSIGTTYQPQHF. Filled out from reference TRBV19 and TRBJ1-5, the complete variable domain reads DGGITQSPKYLFRKEGQNVTLSCEQNLNHDAMYWYRQDPGQGLRLIYYSQIVNDFQKGDIAEGYSVSREKKESFPLTVTSAQKNPTAFYLCASSIGTTYQPQHFGDGTRLSIL.